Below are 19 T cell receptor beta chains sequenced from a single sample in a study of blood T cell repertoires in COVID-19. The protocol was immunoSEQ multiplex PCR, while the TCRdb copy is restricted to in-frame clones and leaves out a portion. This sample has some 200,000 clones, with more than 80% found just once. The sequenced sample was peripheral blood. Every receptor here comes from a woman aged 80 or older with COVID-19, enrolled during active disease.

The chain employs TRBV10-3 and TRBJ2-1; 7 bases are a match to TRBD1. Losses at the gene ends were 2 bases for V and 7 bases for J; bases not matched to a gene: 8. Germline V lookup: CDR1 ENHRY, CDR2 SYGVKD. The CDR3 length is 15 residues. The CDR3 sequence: CAISETTTGANEQFF. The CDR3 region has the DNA TGTGCCATCAGTGAGACTACAACAGGGGCGAATGAGCAGTTCTTC.

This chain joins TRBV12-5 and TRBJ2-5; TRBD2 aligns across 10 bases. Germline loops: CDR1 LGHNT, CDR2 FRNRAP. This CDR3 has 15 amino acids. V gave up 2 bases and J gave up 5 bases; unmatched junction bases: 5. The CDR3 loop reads CASGLPSGGGETQYF. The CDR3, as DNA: TGTGCTAGTGGTTTGCCTAGCGGGGGCGGGGAGACCCAGTACTTC. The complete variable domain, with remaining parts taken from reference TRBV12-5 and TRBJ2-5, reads DARVTQTPRHKVTEMGQEVTMRCQPILGHNTVFWYRQTMMQGLELLAYFRNRAPLDDSGMPKDRFSAEMPDATLATLKIQPSEPRDSAVYFCASGLPSGGGETQYFGPGTRLLVL.

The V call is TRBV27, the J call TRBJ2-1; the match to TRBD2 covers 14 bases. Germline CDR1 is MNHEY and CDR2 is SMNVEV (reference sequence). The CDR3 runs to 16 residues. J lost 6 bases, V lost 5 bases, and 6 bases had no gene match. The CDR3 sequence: CASSGTSGSRLNEQFF. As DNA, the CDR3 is TGTGCCAGCAGTGGGACTAGCGGGAGTCGCCTCAATGAGCAGTTCTTC.

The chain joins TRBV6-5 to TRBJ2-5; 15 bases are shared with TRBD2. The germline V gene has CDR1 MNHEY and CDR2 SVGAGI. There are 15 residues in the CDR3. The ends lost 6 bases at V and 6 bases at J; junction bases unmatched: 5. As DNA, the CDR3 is TGTGCCAGCAGCACCGGGACTAGCGGGAGGCAGACCCAGTACTTC. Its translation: CASSTGTSGRQTQYF.

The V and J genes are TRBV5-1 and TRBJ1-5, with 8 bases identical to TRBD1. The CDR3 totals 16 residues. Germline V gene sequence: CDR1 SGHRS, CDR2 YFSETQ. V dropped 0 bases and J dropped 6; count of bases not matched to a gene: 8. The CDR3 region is CASSLGGQGLGQPQHF. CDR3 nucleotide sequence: TGCGCCAGCAGCTTGGGCGGACAGGGCTTAGGTCAGCCCCAGCATTTT.

In nucleotides, the CDR3 is TGTGCCAGCAGCTTGGGGGGACAGGGGATAAACTATGGCTACACCTTC. Protein: CASSLGGQGINYGYTF. This sequence joins TRBV13 and TRBJ1-2; 10 positions agree with TRBD1. The V gene's germline CDR1 is PRHDT and CDR2 FYEKMQ (reference sequence). V shed 3 bases and J 2 bases; nucleotides not matched to a gene: 6. The CDR3 is made up of 16 amino acids.

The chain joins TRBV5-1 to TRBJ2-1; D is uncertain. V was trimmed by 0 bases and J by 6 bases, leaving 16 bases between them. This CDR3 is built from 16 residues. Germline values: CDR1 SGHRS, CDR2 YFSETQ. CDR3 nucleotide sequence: TGCGCCAGCAGCTTGGGGTCCGCAACCGAGATCAATGAGCAGTTCTTC. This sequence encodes CASSLGSATEINEQFF.

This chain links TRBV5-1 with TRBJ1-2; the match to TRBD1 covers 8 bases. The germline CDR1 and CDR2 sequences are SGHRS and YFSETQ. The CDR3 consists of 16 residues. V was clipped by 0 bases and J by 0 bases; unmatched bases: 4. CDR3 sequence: CASSLATGAANYGYTF. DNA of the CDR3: TGCGCCAGCAGCTTGGCGACAGGGGCGGCTAACTATGGCTACACCTTC.

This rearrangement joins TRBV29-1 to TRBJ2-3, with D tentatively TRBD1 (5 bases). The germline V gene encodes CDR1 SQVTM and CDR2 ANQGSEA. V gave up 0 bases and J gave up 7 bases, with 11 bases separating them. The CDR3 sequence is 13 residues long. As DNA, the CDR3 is TGCAGCGTTGAAGAACAGGTAGATAATACGCAGTATTTT. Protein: CSVEEQVDNTQYF.

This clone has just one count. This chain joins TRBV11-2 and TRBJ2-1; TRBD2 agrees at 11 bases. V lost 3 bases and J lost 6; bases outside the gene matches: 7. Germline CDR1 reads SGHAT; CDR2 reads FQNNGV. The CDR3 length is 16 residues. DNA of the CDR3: TGTGCCAGCAGCTTCCAGGGACTAGCGGCGGCCAATGAGCAGTTCTTC. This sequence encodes CASSFQGLAAANEQFF.

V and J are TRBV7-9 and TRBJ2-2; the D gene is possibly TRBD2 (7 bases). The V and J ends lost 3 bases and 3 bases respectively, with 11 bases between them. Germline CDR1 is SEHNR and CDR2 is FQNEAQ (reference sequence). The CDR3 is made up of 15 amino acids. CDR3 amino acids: CASSFGGPYTGELFF. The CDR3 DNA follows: TGTGCCAGCAGCTTCGGGGGGCCGTACACCGGGGAGCTGTTTTTT.

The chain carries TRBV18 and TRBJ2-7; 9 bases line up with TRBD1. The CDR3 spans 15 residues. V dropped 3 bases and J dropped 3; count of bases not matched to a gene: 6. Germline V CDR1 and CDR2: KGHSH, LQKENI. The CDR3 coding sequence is TGTGCCAGCTCACCGTCGGGACAGGGATACTACGAGCAGTACTTC. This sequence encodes CASSPSGQGYYEQYF. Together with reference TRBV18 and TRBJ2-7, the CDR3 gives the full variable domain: NAGVMQNPRHLVRRRGQEARLRCSPMKGHSHVYWYRQLPEEGLKFMVYLQKENIIDESGMPKERFSAEFPKEGPSILRIQQVVRGDSAAYFCASSPSGQGYYEQYFGPGTRLTVT.

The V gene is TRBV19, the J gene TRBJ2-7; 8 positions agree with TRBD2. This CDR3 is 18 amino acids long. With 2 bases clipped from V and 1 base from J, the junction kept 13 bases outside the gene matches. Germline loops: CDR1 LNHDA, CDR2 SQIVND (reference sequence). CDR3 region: CASSIIPQAGVKSYEQYF. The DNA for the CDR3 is TGTGCCAGTAGTATAATCCCCCAAGCGGGGGTCAAGTCCTACGAGCAGTACTTC. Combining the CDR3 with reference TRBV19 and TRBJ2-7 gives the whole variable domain DGGITQSPKYLFRKEGQNVTLSCEQNLNHDAMYWYRQDPGQGLRLIYYSQIVNDFQKGDIAEGYSVSREKKESFPLTVTSAQKNPTAFYLCASSIIPQAGVKSYEQYFGPGTRLTVT.

In nucleotides, the CDR3 is TGTGCCAGCAAGGCAGGGTCATATCAGCCCCAGCATTTT. Translation: CASKAGSYQPQHF. The chain combines TRBV27 with TRBJ1-5; D might be TRBD1 (5 bases). Trimming removed 7 bases from V and 5 bases from J, with 12 bases in between. CDR1 is MNHEY and CDR2 is SMNVEV in the germline V gene (reference sequence). The CDR3 consists of 13 residues.

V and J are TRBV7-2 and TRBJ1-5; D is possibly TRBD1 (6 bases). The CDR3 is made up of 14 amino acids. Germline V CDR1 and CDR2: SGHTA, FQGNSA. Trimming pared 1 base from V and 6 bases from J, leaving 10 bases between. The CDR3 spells CASSLDRAGQPQHF. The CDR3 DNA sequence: TGTGCCAGCAGCTTAGACAGGGCTGGTCAGCCCCAGCATTTT.

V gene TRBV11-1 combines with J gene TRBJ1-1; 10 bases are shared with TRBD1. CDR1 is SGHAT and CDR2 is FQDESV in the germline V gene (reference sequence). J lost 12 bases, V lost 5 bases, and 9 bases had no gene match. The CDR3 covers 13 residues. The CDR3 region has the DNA TGTGCCAGCAGCCAAGCCCCGGGACAGGGGTCTTTCTTT. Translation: CASSQAPGQGSFF.

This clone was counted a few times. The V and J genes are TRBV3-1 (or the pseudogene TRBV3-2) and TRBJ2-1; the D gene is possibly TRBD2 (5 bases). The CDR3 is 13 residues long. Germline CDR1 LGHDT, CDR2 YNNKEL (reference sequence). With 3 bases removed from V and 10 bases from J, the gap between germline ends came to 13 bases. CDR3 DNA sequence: TGTGCCAGCAGCCAGGCCGGGCGAGGGGAGCAGTTCTTC. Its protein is CASSQAGRGEQFF.

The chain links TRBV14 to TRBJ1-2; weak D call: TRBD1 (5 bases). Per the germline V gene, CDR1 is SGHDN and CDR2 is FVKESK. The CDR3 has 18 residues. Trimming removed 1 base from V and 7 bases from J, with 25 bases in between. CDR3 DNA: TGTGCCAGCAGCCAAGCCCTTACCCGGACGGCTTCTAGGGGTGGCTACACCTTC. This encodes CASSQALTRTASRGGYTF.

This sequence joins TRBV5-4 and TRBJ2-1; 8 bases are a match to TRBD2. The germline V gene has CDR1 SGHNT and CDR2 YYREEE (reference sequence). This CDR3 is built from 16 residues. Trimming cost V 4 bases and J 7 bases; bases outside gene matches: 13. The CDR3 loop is CASSPPPSSGLNEQFF. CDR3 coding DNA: TGTGCCAGCAGCCCACCCCCCTCTAGCGGGCTTAATGAGCAGTTCTTC.